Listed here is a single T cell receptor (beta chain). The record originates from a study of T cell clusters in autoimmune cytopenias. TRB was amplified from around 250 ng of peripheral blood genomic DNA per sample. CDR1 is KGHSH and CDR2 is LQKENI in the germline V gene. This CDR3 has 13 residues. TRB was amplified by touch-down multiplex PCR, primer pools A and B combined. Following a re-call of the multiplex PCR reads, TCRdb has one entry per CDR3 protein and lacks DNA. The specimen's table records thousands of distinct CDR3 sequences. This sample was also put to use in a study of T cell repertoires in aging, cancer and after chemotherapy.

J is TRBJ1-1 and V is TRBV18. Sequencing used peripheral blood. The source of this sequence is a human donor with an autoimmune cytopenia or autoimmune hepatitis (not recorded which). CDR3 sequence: CASSPMANTEAFF.